These 5 T cell receptor beta chains were sequenced from one sample in a study of OX40 agonist ivuxolimab in advanced cancers. Clones were read by immunoSEQ multiplex PCR, and TCRdb kept only the in-frame ones, dropping some. The sample yields 62,000 or so clones, 86% seen once. The source material was CD4+ or CD8+ T cells sorted from blood, sampled in a trial of the OX40 agonist ivuxolimab. The receptors here all came from an adult with an advanced solid tumor such as melanoma, head and neck, liver or kidney cancer.

This clone showed up just once. V is TRBV30 and J is TRBJ2-5, with a tentative D call TRBD1 (6 bases). Per the germline V gene, CDR1 is GTSNPN and CDR2 is SVGIG (reference sequence). Trimming cost V 7 bases and J 4 bases, with 7 bases left between them. The CDR3 is 10 residues long. The CDR3: CALGAETQYF. The CDR3 coding sequence is TGTGCCTTGGGGGCAGAGACCCAGTACTTC.

The chain has TRBV2 and TRBJ2-7; TRBD2 matches at 9 bases. V shed 7 bases, J shed 7 bases, and the junction held 8 bases outside the gene matches. Germline CDR1 reads SNHLY; CDR2 reads FYNNEI. The CDR3 has 13 residues. The CDR3 here is CASTRSGGGEQYF. The CDR3, as DNA: TGTGCCAGCACCCGTAGCGGGGGCGGAGAGCAGTACTTC.

The chain couples TRBV19 to TRBJ2-2; either TRBD1 or TRBD2 may supply D (5 bases each). Trimming shortened V by 0 bases and J by 3 bases, and 8 bases separated the two germline ends. Germline values: CDR1 LNHDA, CDR2 SQIVND (reference sequence). This CDR3 comprises 15 residues. Here the CDR3 DNA reads TGTGCCAGTAGTATAGACCGGGGCCACACCGGGGAGCTGTTTTTT. Its translation: CASSIDRGHTGELFF.

Here the CDR3 DNA reads TGTGCCAGCGGCCACAGGGGGCCGAACACTGAAGCTTTCTTT. Translating it yields CASGHRGPNTEAFF. The J gene is TRBJ1-1, the V gene TRBV21-1; the table's D call of TRBD1 was not tested on the DNA. TRBV21-1 is labeled a pseudogene. The CDR3 totals 14 residues.

This sequence joins TRBV19 and TRBJ2-1; tentative D call: TRBD1 (5 bases). From germline, CDR1 is LNHDA and CDR2 SQIVND (reference sequence). V was clipped by 3 bases and J by 9 bases, with 18 bases between them. CDR3 length: 15 residues. CDR3 loop: CASSITGTAVSEQFF. DNA for the CDR3: TGTGCCAGTAGTATTACAGGTACCGCCGTAAGTGAGCAGTTCTTC.